The clone carrying this TCR beta chain was seen at least ten times. Antigen unknown. The entry originates in a study of T cells in Graves' hyperthyroidism and ophthalmopathy. Study findings and constraints: Ophthalmopathy stood apart from stable hyperthyroidism in a 13 V-J model.

From RNA transcripts, TCR beta CDR3 regions were amplified. The HTBI primer set served for first-round RT-PCR of the TCR CDR3. TCRdb recomputed calls from the multiplex PCR reads with MiXCR, one row per CDR3 protein. The repertoire has around 530,000 distinct CDR3 sequences, approximately 17% of them found once; the top ten carry 15% to 20%. Patients having uncontrolled infection, another autoimmune disease, pregnancy or lactation were not included. Diagnosing involved the use of clinical symptoms, serum thyroxine and TRAb, thyroid ultrasound and orbital computed tomography. This receptor was obtained from a woman between 18 and 29 years old with Graves' ophthalmopathy. Specimen: blood.

The CDR3 here is CASTPRLAGDEQFF. The CDR3 DNA sequence: TGTGCCAGCACCCCTAGACTAGCGGGAGATGAGCAGTTCTTC. The chain employs TRBV6-2 or TRBV6-3 and TRBJ2-1, with TRBD2 identical over 12 bases. This CDR3 is built from 14 residues. Looked up from germline, CDR1 is MNHEY and CDR2 is SVGEGT. V was clipped by 7 bases and J by 8 bases; unmatched bases: 6.